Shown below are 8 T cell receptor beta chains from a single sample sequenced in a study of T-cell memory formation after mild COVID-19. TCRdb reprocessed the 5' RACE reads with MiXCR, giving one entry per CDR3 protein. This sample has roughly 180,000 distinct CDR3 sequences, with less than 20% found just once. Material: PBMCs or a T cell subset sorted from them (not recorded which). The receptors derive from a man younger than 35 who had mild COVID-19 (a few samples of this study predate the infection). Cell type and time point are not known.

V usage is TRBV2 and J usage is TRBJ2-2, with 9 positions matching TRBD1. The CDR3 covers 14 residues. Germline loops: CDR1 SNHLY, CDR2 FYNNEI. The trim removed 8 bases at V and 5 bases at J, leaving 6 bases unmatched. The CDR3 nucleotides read TGTGCCAGCGAGGGGACAGGGAAGACCGGGGAGCTGTTTTTT. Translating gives CASEGTGKTGELFF. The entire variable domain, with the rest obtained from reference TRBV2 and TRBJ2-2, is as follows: EPEVTQTPSHQVTQMGQEVILRCVPISNHLYFYWYRQILGQKVEFLVSFYNNEISEKSEIFDDQFSVERPDGSNFTLKIRSTKLEDSAMYFCASEGTGKTGELFFGEGSRLTVL.

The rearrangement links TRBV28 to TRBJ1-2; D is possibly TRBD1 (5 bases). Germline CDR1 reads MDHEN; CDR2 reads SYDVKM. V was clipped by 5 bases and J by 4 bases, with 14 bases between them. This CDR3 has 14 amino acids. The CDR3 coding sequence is TGTGCCAGCAGTAATGCACAGGCCAGCTATGGCTACACCTTC. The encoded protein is CASSNAQASYGYTF.

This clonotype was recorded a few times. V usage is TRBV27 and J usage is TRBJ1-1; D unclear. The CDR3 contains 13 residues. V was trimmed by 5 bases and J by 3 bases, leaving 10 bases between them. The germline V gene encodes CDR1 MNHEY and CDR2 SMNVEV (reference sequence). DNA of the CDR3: TGTGCCAGCAGTCCATCGCCGGACACTGAAGCTTTCTTT. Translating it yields CASSPSPDTEAFF.

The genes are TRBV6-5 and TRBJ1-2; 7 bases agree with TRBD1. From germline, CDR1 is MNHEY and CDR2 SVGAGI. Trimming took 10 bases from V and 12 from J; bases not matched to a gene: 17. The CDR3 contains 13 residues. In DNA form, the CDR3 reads TGTGCCACCACTATTATTTCGAACAGGGGAGACACCTTC. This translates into CATTIISNRGDTF.

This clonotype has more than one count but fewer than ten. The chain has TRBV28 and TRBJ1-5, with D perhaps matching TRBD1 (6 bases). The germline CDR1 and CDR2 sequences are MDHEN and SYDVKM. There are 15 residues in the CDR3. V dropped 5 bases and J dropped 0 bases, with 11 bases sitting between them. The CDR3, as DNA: TGTGCCAGCAGTACAGGGTCCTCTAGCAATCAGCCCCAGCATTTT. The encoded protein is CASSTGSSSNQPQHF.

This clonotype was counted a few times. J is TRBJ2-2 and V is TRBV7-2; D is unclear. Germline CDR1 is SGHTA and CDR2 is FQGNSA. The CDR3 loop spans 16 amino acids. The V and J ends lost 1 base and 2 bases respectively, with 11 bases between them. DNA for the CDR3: TGTGCCAGCAGCTTAGTTGTTGGTCTAAACACCGGGGAGCTGTTTTTT. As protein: CASSLVVGLNTGELFF.

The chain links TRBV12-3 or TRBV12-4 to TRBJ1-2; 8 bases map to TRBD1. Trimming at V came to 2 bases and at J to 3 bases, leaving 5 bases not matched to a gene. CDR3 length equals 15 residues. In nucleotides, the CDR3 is TGTGCCAGCAGTTTAAGGCAGGGGGCGCACTATGGCTACACCTTC. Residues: CASSLRQGAHYGYTF.

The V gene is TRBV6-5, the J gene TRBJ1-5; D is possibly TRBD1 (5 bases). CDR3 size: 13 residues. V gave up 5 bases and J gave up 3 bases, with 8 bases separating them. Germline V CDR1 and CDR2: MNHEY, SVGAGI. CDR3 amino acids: CASSRQINQPQHF. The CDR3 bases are TGTGCCAGCAGTCGACAGATCAATCAGCCCCAGCATTTT.